This passage covers 27 T cell receptor beta chains from one sample sequenced in a study of CD8+CD57+ T cells in acquired aplastic anemia. Genomic DNA, serving as template, underwent TCR beta VDJ and CDR3 profiling. TCRdb ran MiXCR on the reads and lists one entry per CDR3 protein. The repertoire holds a few hundred thousand distinct CDR3 sequences, with roughly 35% as singletons. Sequenced input: sorted CD4+, CD8+, or CD8+CD57+ T cells (not recorded which) from PBMCs. The origin of the receptors is a human donor in good health, serving as a control.

Ten or more counts support this clonotype. The rearrangement links TRBV10-3 to TRBJ1-6, with D uncertain. V lost 8 bases, J lost 9 bases, and 20 bases lay in between. The CDR3 is 15 residues long. Germline CDR1 and CDR2: ENHRY and SYGVKD. This chain's CDR3 is CAIQDAKTGSSPLHF. In DNA, the CDR3 is TGTGCCATCCAAGACGCAAAGACGGGTAGTTCACCCCTCCACTTT.

This clonotype was seen at least ten times. The junction differs from germline at one of its ends, possibly a read error. The chain joins TRBV7-9 to TRBJ2-7, with D maybe TRBD2 (6 bases). The CDR3 is 13 amino acids. Germline CDR1 and CDR2: SEHNR and FQNEAQ (reference sequence). The CDR3 loop is CASRRLRETPGRF. Here the CDR3 DNA reads TGTGCCAGCAGGCGCCTCCGGGAGACACCGGGGAGGTTC.

Of note for this clonotype: A read error may explain this, as a much larger clone is one base away. V and J are TRBV2 and TRBJ2-1; TRBD2 aligns across 7 bases. Germline V gene lookup returns CDR1 SNHLY and CDR2 FYNNEI. The length of the CDR3 is 15 residues. The V segment lost 4 bases and the J segment 9 bases; nucleotides outside the gene matches: 12. The CDR3 nucleotides are TGTGCCAGCAGTGGTCGTCTAGCGGTTGGCAGTGAGCAGTTCTTC. Its translation is CASSGRLAVGSEQFF.

This clonotype was seen once. The chain is built from TRBV12-1 and TRBJ1-6. TRBV12-1 is flagged as a pseudogene. The CDR3 runs 17 residues. The CDR3 sequence: CASSASSGREYNSPLHF. CDR3 sequence (DNA): TGTGCCAGCAGCGCATCTTCAGGGAGGGAATATAATTCACCCCTCCACTTT.

This clonotype was counted at least ten times. The rearrangement links TRBV7-8 to TRBJ2-7; tentatively, D is TRBD1 (6 bases). The V gene lost 1 base and the J gene lost 0 bases, with 10 bases spanning the gap. The CDR3 totals 15 residues. Germline V gene data show CDR1 as SGHVS and CDR2 as FQNEAQ. CDR3 in DNA: TGTGCCAGCAGCTTAGGAAGGGGGTCCTCCTACGAGCAGTACTTC. Its translation is CASSLGRGSSYEQYF.

This clonotype was found many times. The chain has TRBV5-6 and TRBJ2-7; the match to TRBD1 covers 7 bases. The germline gives CDR1 SGHDT, CDR2 YYEEEE. V shed 4 bases, J shed 4 bases, and the junction held 14 bases outside the gene matches. This CDR3 region has 16 residues. The CDR3 DNA follows: TGTGCCAGCAGCGCCCTGTTAGGGGGCGCCAATTACGAGCAGTACTTC. Translating it yields CASSALLGGANYEQYF.

This clonotype was recorded at least ten times. In DNA, the CDR3 is TGTGCCAGCAGTTTCTCGGCAGGGGTGGGCGGCAATCAGCCCCAGCATTTT. Translation: CASSFSAGVGGNQPQHF. V is TRBV7-9 and J is TRBJ1-5, with D tentatively TRBD1 (6 bases). V lost 6 bases and J 2 bases, leaving 20 bases between the germline ends. The CDR3 contains 17 residues. Germline V gene data show CDR1 as SEHNR and CDR2 as FQNEAQ (reference sequence).

The table lists this clonotype with many counts. This chain uses TRBV5-6 with TRBJ1-6; D gene uncertain. Germline CDR1 and CDR2: SGHDT and YYEEEE. The ends were cut back, 1 base at V and 0 bases at J, with 11 bases in the middle. The CDR3 sequence is 17 residues long. The chain's CDR3 is CASSLLATSSYNSPLHF. The CDR3 region has the DNA TGTGCCAGCAGCTTGCTCGCCACAAGCTCCTATAATTCACCCCTCCACTTT.

This chain connects TRBV2 to TRBJ2-2, with D perhaps TRBD2 (5 bases). Trimming removed 6 bases at V and 6 bases at J, with 14 bases between. The CDR3 has 14 amino acids. The germline V gene has CDR1 SNHLY and CDR2 FYNNEI. The CDR3 protein is CASRMDLGAGELFF. DNA for the CDR3: TGTGCCAGCAGGATGGACTTGGGCGCCGGGGAGCTGTTTTTT.

This clonotype was recorded at least ten times. The rearrangement uses TRBV7-9 and TRBJ1-6; possible D gene TRBD1, 5 bases. CDR1 and CDR2 (germline): SEHNR, FQNEAQ (reference sequence). With 2 bases removed from V and 7 bases from J, the gap between germline ends came to 12 bases. CDR3 size: 15 residues. CDR3 protein: CASSLFQGPNSPLHF. The CDR3 nucleotides are TGTGCCAGCAGCTTATTCCAGGGCCCAAATTCACCCCTCCACTTT.

The CDR3 reads CSELLGEETQYF. The CDR3 coding sequence is TGCAGTGAGTTATTGGGGGAAGAGACCCAGTACTTC. The rearrangement uses TRBV20-1 and TRBJ2-5; the D call may be TRBD1 or TRBD2 (5 bases each). Looked up from germline, CDR1 is DFQATT and CDR2 is SNEGSKA (reference sequence). CDR3 length: 12 residues. V dropped 7 bases and J dropped 3 bases, with 12 bases sitting between them.

The J gene is TRBJ1-6, the V gene TRBV30; the match to TRBD1 covers 9 bases. The J segment lost 7 bases and the V segment lost 2 bases, leaving 9 bases of the junction unmatched. CDR3 size: 16 residues. Per the germline V gene, CDR1 is GTSNPN and CDR2 is SVGIG (reference sequence). The CDR3 nucleotides are TGTGCCTGGAGTTCCTTGAGGACAGGGGCGAATTCACCCCTCCACTTT. Translation: CAWSSLRTGANSPLHF.

The V gene is TRBV30, the J gene TRBJ1-5; TRBD1 might be the D (5 bases). The CDR3 is made up of 13 amino acids. The V end lost 0 bases, the J end lost 6 bases, and 9 bases lay between the germline ends. Looked up from germline, CDR1 is GTSNPN and CDR2 is SVGIG (reference sequence). CDR3 amino acids: CAWSVRDSQPQHF. The CDR3 nucleotides are TGTGCCTGGAGTGTCAGGGATTCTCAGCCCCAGCATTTT.

This clonotype was recorded many times. V gene TRBV27 combines with J gene TRBJ1-6, with D possibly matching TRBD1 (5 bases). The length of the CDR3 is 15 residues. Per germline, CDR1 MNHEY and CDR2 SMNVEV (reference sequence). Trimming pared 6 bases from V and 9 bases from J, leaving 18 bases between. CDR3 in amino acids: CASSPPPGQGSPLHF. CDR3 in DNA: TGTGCCAGCAGCCCCCCCCCAGGGCAGGGTTCACCCCTCCACTTT.

To note about this clonotype: A much bigger clone sits one base away, suggesting this may be a read error. The chain links TRBV11-1 to TRBJ1-2, with 9 bases fitting TRBD1. The germline gives CDR1 SGHAT, CDR2 FQDESV (reference sequence). CDR3 size: 18 residues. CDR3 loop: CASRPLRDRADDLYGCTF. CDR3 coding DNA: TGTGCCAGCAGGCCTCTCCGGGACAGGGCGGATGACCTATATGGCTGCACCTTC.

This clonotype was seen more than once but under ten times. The V and J genes are TRBV5-1 and TRBJ1-1; weak D call: TRBD1 (5 bases). The ends were cut back, 6 bases at V and 4 bases at J, with 19 bases in the middle. The CDR3 contains 15 residues. CDR1 and CDR2 from the germline V gene are SGHRS and YFSETQ. This CDR3 reads CASTPIGTGGTEAFF. The DNA of the CDR3 is TGCGCCAGCACCCCCATTGGGACGGGGGGCACTGAAGCTTTCTTT.

This clonotype has ten or more counts. V usage is TRBV20-1 and J usage is TRBJ2-3; D uncertain. The CDR3 length is 15 residues. In germline, CDR1 is DFQATT, CDR2 SNEGSKA (reference sequence). Trimming took 0 bases from V and 3 from J, leaving 13 bases between them. CDR3 residues: CSARDTRGTTDTQYF. For the CDR3, the DNA is TGCAGTGCTAGAGATACCCGAGGCACAACAGATACGCAGTATTTT.

In DNA, the CDR3 is TGTGCCACCAGCAGGGAGACTGACCGTACGCAGTATTTT. Its protein is CATSRETDRTQYF. V is TRBV15 and J is TRBJ2-3; the D is unclear. V was cut by 3 bases and J by 8 bases, with 12 bases left in between. Germline assignment: CDR1 LNHNV and CDR2 YYDKDF (reference sequence). The CDR3 extends over 13 amino acids.

This clonotype showed up just a few times. This chain joins TRBV12-5 and TRBJ1-2, with 7 bases matching TRBD1. Germline CDR1 reads LGHNT; CDR2 reads FRNRAP. Trimming cost V 3 bases and J 4 bases; bases outside gene matches: 2. The CDR3 is 13 residues long. CDR3 DNA: TGTGCTAGTGGTTTAGGACAGGCCTATGGCTACACCTTC. It translates to CASGLGQAYGYTF.

About this clonotype itself: This may stem from a read error, because a much larger clone lies one nucleotide away. The chain couples TRBV5-1 to TRBJ2-3; no reliable D call. The CDR3 runs 15 residues. Germline CDR1 is SGHRS and CDR2 is YFSETQ. V lost 0 bases to trimming and J lost 1 base, with 9 bases between them. The CDR3 protein is CASSLAAKGTDTQYF. CDR3 bases: TGCGCCAGCAGCTTGGCGGCGAAAGGCACAGATACGCAGTATTTT.

About this clonotype itself: Sequence at one end of the junction differs from germline and may be a read error. V gene TRBV5-1 combines with J gene TRBJ1-2, with D maybe TRBD1 (6 bases). This CDR3 comprises 12 residues. Germline V lookup: CDR1 SGHRS, CDR2 YFSETQ. DNA for the CDR3: TGCGCCAGCAGCTTAACAGTGGGGGGCTACGCCTTC. This gives the protein CASSLTVGGYAF.

This clonotype was recorded many times. The chain carries TRBV15 and TRBJ1-1; D is possibly TRBD1 (5 bases). This CDR3 has 15 amino acids. V was pared by 0 bases and J by 4 bases, with 12 bases between. Germline CDR1 is LNHNV and CDR2 is YYDKDF (reference sequence). CDR3: CATSRDYGAVTEAFF. The CDR3 DNA sequence: TGTGCCACCAGCAGAGATTACGGGGCGGTCACTGAAGCTTTCTTT.

Points on this clonotype: This CDR3 fails to terminate in the conserved phenylalanine or tryptophan, so it likely reflects a read error. V is TRBV19 and J is TRBJ1-1; D uncertain. This CDR3 region has 17 residues. The V end was cut by 3 bases, the J end by 4 bases, with 21 bases between. Germline CDR1 and CDR2: LNHDA and SQIVND (reference sequence). Here the CDR3 DNA reads TGTGCCAGTAGTATCCAGGTTCGGCTCTTTTCGAGCACTGAAGCTTTCCTT. Protein sequence: CASSIQVRLFSSTEAFL.

V is TRBV11-3 and J is TRBJ1-2, with 12 bases that match TRBD1. V trimming: 4 bases; J trimming: 4 bases; junction bases outside the gene matches: 4. Germline V lookup: CDR1 SGHNT, CDR2 YENEEA. CDR3 length: 15 amino acids. As DNA, the CDR3 is TGTGCCAGCAGCTCATGGGACAGGGGGCTCTATGGCTACACCTTC. The encoded protein is CASSSWDRGLYGYTF.

This clonotype was detected ten times or more. V is TRBV19 and J is TRBJ1-5, with 9 bases fitting TRBD1. CDR1 is LNHDA, CDR2 SQIVND, per germline (reference sequence). After removal of 7 bases from V and 8 bases from J, the junction contained 6 bases not matched to a gene. The CDR3 is made up of 13 amino acids. The CDR3 loop reads CASTDRGFEPQHF. In DNA, the CDR3 is TGTGCCAGTACCGACAGGGGGTTCGAGCCCCAGCATTTT.

The chain has TRBV5-4 and TRBJ2-3, with 10 bases identical to TRBD2. The V gene's germline CDR1 is SGHNT and CDR2 YYREEE (reference sequence). V dropped 0 bases and J dropped 0; count of bases not matched to a gene: 7. The CDR3 has 18 amino acids. This CDR3 reads CASSLEGAGGRSTDTQYF. The CDR3, as DNA: TGTGCCAGCAGCTTGGAGGGAGCGGGGGGGAGAAGCACAGATACGCAGTATTTT. Together with reference TRBV5-4 and TRBJ2-3, the CDR3 gives the full variable domain: ETGVTQSPTHLIKTRGQQVTLRCSSQSGHNTVSWYQQALGQGPQFIFQYYREEENGRGNFPPRFSGLQFPNYSSELNVNALELDDSALYLCASSLEGAGGRSTDTQYFGPGTRLTVL.

This clonotype occurred many times. The chain carries TRBV2 and TRBJ2-6, with D perhaps given as TRBD1 or TRBD2 (6 bases each). The germline CDR1 and CDR2 sequences are SNHLY and FYNNEI. The CDR3 is made up of 15 amino acids. V was clipped by 6 bases and J by 2 bases, with 11 bases between them. CDR3: CASRVGGAGANVLTF. Written as DNA, the CDR3 is TGTGCCAGCAGGGTGGGGGGCGCTGGGGCCAACGTCCTGACTTTC.